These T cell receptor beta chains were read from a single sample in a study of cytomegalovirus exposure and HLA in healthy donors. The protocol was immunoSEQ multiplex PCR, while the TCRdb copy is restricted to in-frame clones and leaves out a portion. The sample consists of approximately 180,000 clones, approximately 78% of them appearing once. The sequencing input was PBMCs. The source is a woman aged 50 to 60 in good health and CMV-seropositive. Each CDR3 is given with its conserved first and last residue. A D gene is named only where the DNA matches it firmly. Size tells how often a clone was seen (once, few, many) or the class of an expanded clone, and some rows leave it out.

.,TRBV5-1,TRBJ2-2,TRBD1,CASSLGTGDVGELFF,TGCGCCAGCAGCTTAGGGACAGGGGACGTCGGGGAGCTGTTTTTT
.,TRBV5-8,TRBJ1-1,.,CASSLAGSAFF,TGTGCCAGCAGCTTGGCAGGTAGTGCTTTCTTT
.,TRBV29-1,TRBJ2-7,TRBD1,CSVEDLTGVSYEQYF,TGCAGCGTTGAAGATCTAACAGGGGTTTCCTACGAGCAGTACTTC
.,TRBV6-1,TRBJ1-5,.,CASNSGYDQPQHF,TGTGCCAGCAATTCCGGGTACGACCAGCCCCAGCATTTT
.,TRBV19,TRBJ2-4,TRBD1,CASSTDGGRGIQYF,TGTGCCAGTAGTACCGATGGAGGCAGGGGGATTCAGTACTTC
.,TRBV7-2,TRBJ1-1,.,CASSLAGSLRLNTEAFF,TGTGCCAGCAGCTTAGCGGGCAGTTTACGTTTGAACACTGAAGCTTTCTTT
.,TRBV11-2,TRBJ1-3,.,CASSFRGISGNTIYF,TGTGCCAGCAGCTTTAGGGGTATCTCTGGAAACACCATATATTTT
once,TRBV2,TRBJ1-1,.,CASARGGSTEAFF,TGTGCCAGCGCCAGGGGCGGAAGCACTGAAGCTTTCTTT
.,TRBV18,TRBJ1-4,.,CASSPPVGELFF,TGTGCCAGCTCACCCCCGGTAGGGGAACTGTTTTTT
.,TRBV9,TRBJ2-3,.,CASSVVGSTDTQYF,TGTGCCAGCAGCGTAGTTGGCAGCACAGATACGCAGTATTTT
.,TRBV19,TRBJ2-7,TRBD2,CASSIGRGGYEQYF,TGTGCCAGTAGTATAGGTCGGGGGGGCTACGAGCAGTACTTC
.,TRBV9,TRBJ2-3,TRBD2,CASSVESGGGTDTQYF,TGTGCCAGCAGCGTGGAAAGCGGGGGGGGCACAGATACGCAGTATTTT
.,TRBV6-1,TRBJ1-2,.,CASSDRKQGHLF,TGTGCCAGCAGTGATCGGAAACAGGGCCACTTGTTC
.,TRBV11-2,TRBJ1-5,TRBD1,CASSSDRGYQPQHF,TGTGCCAGCAGCTCGGACAGGGGTTATCAGCCCCAGCATTTT
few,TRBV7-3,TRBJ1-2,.,CASSPRRREDYGYTF,TGTGCCAGCAGCCCAAGGCGCAGGGAAGACTATGGCTACACCTTC
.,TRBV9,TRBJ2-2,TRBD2,CASSLRAGGGTGELFF,TGTGCCAGCAGCCTCAGGGCGGGGGGTGGAACCGGGGAGCTGTTTTTT
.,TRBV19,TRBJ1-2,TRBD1,CASRQGIYGYTF,TGTGCCAGCAGACAGGGGATTTATGGCTACACCTTC
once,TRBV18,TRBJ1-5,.,CASSPTQSNQPQHF,TGTGCCAGCTCACCAACCCAGTCCAATCAGCCCCAGCATTTT
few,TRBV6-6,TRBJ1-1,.,CASSPGERTEAFF,TGTGCCAGCAGTCCAGGGGAAAGGACTGAAGCTTTCTTT
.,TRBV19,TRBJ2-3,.,CASSIGRRDTQYF,TGTGCCAGTAGTATCGGTCGTAGAGATACGCAGTATTTT
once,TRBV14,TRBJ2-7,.,CASSQDSRDEQYF,TGTGCCAGCAGCCAAGATAGCCGAGACGAGCAGTACTTC
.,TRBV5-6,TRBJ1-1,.,CASSLNPGDGAFF,TGTGCCAGCAGCCTAAACCCGGGGGATGGGGCTTTCTTT
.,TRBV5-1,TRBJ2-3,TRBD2,CASSLGGLAGTDTQYF,TGCGCCAGCAGCTTGGGTGGGCTAGCGGGGACAGATACGCAGTATTTT
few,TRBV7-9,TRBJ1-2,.,CASSLTGTPGYTF,TGTGCCAGCAGCTTAACCGGGACACCCGGCTACACCTTC
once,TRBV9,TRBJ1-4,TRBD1,CASSVTGTVNEKLFF,TGTGCCAGCAGCGTAACCGGGACAGTTAATGAAAAACTGTTTTTT
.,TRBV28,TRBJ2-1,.,CASSQLYNEQFF,TGTGCCAGCAGTCAGTTATACAATGAGCAGTTCTTC
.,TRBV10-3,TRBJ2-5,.,CAISDYAETQYF,TGTGCCATCAGTGATTATGCGGAGACCCAGTACTTC
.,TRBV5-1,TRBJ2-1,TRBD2,CASSLEGTSTLEQFF,TGCGCCAGCAGCTTGGAGGGGACTAGTACCCTTGAGCAGTTCTTC